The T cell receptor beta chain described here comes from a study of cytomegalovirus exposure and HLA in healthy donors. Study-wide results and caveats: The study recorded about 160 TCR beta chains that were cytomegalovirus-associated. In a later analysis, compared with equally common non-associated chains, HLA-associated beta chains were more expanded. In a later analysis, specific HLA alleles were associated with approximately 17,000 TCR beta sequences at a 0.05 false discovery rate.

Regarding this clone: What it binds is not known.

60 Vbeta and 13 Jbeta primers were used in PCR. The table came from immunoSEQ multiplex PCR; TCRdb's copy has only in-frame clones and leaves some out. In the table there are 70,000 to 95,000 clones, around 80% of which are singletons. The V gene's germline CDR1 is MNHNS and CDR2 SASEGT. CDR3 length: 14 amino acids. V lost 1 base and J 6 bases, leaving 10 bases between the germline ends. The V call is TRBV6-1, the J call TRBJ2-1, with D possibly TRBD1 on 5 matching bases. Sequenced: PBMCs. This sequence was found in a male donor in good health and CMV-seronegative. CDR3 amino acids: CASSEGHQGNEQFF. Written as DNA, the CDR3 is TGTGCCAGCAGTGAAGGACATCAGGGCAATGAGCAGTTCTTC.